The clone carrying this TCR beta chain came up many times. Its cognate antigen is unknown. These data belong to a study of Graves' ophthalmopathy and Graves' hyperthyroidism. Study-wide findings and caveats: A model of 13 signatures distinguished ophthalmopathy from stable hyperthyroidism at about 86% sensitivity and 70% to 84% specificity. Forecasting of ophthalmopathy progression by the model achieved nearly 71% sensitivity and less than 80% specificity.

Over 18 months of follow-up, stable hyperthyroidism required that no ophthalmopathy appear. CDR1 is SEHNR and CDR2 is FQNEAQ in the germline V gene (reference sequence). Trimming pared 7 bases from V and 7 bases from J, leaving 13 bases between. This CDR3 is built from 13 residues. TCR beta CDR3 regions were amplified from RNA transcripts. HTBI primers served in a first-round RT-PCR, which a second-round multiplex PCR followed. TCRdb passed the multiplex PCR reads through MiXCR, listing each CDR3 protein once. The sample includes 620,000 or so distinct CDR3 sequences, 22% of them seen just once. V and J are TRBV7-9 and TRBJ2-2; D unresolved. The clonotype was recovered from a woman aged 18-35 years with stable Graves' hyperthyroidism. Some clones in this sample may be carry-over from other donors' samples. Source material: peripheral blood. The CDR3 loop is CASMRQADGELFF. As DNA, the CDR3 is TGTGCCAGCATGAGGCAAGCAGACGGGGAGCTGTTTTTT.